The T cell receptor beta chain described here comes from a study of blood T cell repertoires in COVID-19. Study-level background: Nucleic acid was either cDNA or gDNA, and it came from T cells, B-cell-depleted T cells, or PBMCs.

V gave up 0 bases and J gave up 2 bases, with 11 bases separating them. The CDR3 contains 15 residues. The germline V gene encodes CDR1 MNHEY and CDR2 SMNVEV (reference sequence). Authors' processing steps: Amplification of reference gene primers provided the estimated nucleated cell counts. The method was immunoSEQ multiplex PCR; TCRdb's version includes in-frame clones alone and lacks a portion of them. V, J and clone size derive from that table, while D and trimming were established from the DNA sequence. This sample yields about 140,000 clones, of which just over 85% are seen a single time; approximately 1.4% belongs to the top ten.

This chain connects TRBV27 to TRBJ2-7; D might be TRBD2 (7 bases). The receptor's source is a woman in her fifties or sixties with acute or convalescent COVID-19. The sample consisted of peripheral blood. CDR3 region: CASSLSGGAAYEQYF. CDR3 bases: TGTGCCAGCAGTTTATCAGGGGGGGCAGCCTACGAGCAGTACTTC.